The source of this T cell receptor beta chain is a study of beta chain features in type 1 diabetes. Study-level results: Within the patient group, naive, central memory and Treg TCRB repertoires appeared more similar to each other than within healthy donors. In every one of the four CD4+ subsets, TCRB CDR3s were moderately but significantly shorter in Type 1 diabetes patients. Shorter templates may be favored by PCR, equally so in patients and controls. TCRB rearrangement may or may not be influenced by HLA type; here this remained unresolved.

By way of CD45RO/CCR7/CD25/CD127/CD95/CD27, the CD4+ regulatory, stem cell-like memory, central memory and naive cells were sorted. All of the isolated RNA was reverse transcribed, so expressed TCRB transcripts were sequenced. TCRdb's copy holds only in-frame clones and misses some; the assay was immunoSEQ multiplex PCR. The data show approximately 170,000 clones, with 7% to 9% seen just once and 0.5% held by the top ten. Details on this clone: Its antigen is unknown.

V shed 3 bases and J 2 bases; nucleotides not matched to a gene: 5. Germline values: CDR1 WNHNN, CDR2 SYGVQD (reference sequence). The CDR3 loop spans 15 amino acids. Source material: central memory CD4+ T cells from blood. The source is a young man with type 1 diabetes. This chain uses TRBV10-1 with TRBJ2-7; 9 bases match TRBD2. CDR3 coding DNA: TGCGCCAGCAGTGATACTAGCGGGCAAACCTACGAGCAGTACTTC. Its translation is CASSDTSGQTYEQYF.